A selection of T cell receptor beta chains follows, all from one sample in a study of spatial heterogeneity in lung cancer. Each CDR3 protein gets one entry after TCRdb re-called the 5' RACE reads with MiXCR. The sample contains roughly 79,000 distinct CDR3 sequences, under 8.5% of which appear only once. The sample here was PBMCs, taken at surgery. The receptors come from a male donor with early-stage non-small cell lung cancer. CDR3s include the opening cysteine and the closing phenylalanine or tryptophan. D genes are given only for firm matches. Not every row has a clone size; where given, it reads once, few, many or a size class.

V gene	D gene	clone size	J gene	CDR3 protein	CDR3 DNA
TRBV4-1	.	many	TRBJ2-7	CASSLRDNSYEQYF	TGCGCCAGCAGCCTCCGGGACAACTCCTACGAGCAGTACTTC
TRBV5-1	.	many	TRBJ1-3	CASSLLGVTGNTIYF	TGCGCCAGCAGCTTGTTGGGGGTCACTGGAAACACCATATATTTT
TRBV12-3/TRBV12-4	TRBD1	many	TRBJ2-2	CASSFGQAFAGELFF	TGTGCCAGCAGTTTTGGACAGGCGTTCGCCGGGGAGCTGTTTTTT
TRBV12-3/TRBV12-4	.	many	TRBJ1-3	CASSLIGGGNTIYF	TGTGCCAGCAGTTTAATCGGGGGCGGAAACACCATATATTTT
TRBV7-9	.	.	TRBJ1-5	CASSLAQGLGNQPQHF	TGTGCCAGCAGCTTAGCGCAGGGCTTGGGCAATCAGCCCCAGCATTTT
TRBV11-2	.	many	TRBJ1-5	CASSLGRSQPQHF	TGTGCCAGCAGCCTAGGGAGGAGTCAGCCCCAGCATTTT
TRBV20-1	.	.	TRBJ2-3	CSASLFRADTQYF	TGCAGTGCTAGTCTCTTTCGGGCAGATACGCAGTATTTT
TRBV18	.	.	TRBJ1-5	CASSLQGYDQPQHF	TGTGCCAGCTCACTACAGGGTTACGACCAGCCCCAGCATTTT
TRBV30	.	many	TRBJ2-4	CAWSVRGSKNIQYF	TGTGCCTGGAGTGTACGTGGGTCCAAAAACATTCAGTACTTC
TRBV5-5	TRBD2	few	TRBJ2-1	CASSLVPSGRINEQFF	TGTGCCAGCAGCTTGGTTCCTAGCGGGAGGATCAATGAGCAGTTCTTC
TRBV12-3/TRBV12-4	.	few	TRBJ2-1	CASGERREQFF	TGTGCCAGCGGTGAACGACGTGAGCAGTTCTTC
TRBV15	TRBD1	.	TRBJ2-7	CATSRDADRANPYEQYF	TGTGCCACCAGCAGAGATGCGGACAGGGCTAACCCCTACGAGCAGTACTTC
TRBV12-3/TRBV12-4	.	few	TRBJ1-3	CASSPMQAGNTIYF	TGTGCCAGCAGCCCGATGCAGGCTGGAAACACCATATATTTT
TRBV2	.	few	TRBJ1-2	CASSGTEFAGYTF	TGTGCCAGCAGTGGGACAGAATTTGCTGGCTACACCTTC
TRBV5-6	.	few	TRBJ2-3	CASSLLQGGDTQYF	TGTGCCAGCAGCTTGCTACAGGGAGGGGATACGCAGTATTTT
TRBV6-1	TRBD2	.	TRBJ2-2	CATQGLAGSRTGELFF	TGTGCCACCCAAGGACTAGCGGGATCTCGCACCGGGGAGCTGTTTTTT
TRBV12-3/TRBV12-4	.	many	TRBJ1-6	CASSFGGNRDSPLHF	TGTGCCAGCAGTTTTGGAGGGAATAGGGATTCACCCCTCCACTTT
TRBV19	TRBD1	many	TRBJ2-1	CASAGTGVVSYNEQFF	TGTGCCAGTGCGGGGACAGGGGTAGTCTCCTACAATGAGCAGTTCTTC
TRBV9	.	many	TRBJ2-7	CASSVATTGGTGMEQYF	TGTGCCAGCAGCGTAGCTACAACAGGTGGGACGGGGATGGAGCAGTACTTC
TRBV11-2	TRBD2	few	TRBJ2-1	CASSLDSGTRILF	TGTGCCAGCAGCTTAGATTCCGGGACTAGAATTCTCTTC